This T cell receptor beta chain was retrieved from a study of T cell changes during pregnancy in multiple sclerosis. Sequencing was performed with immunoSEQ multiplex PCR; in TCRdb, only in-frame clones are kept and a portion is missing. The data show around 59,000 clones, about 92% seen once. The TCR originated in a female donor with multiple sclerosis, enrolled in a pregnancy study. Source: peripheral blood, taken in the first trimester of pregnancy.

The CDR3 reads CASNGARQGASEAFF. CDR3 sequence (DNA): TGTGCCAGCAACGGGGCTCGTCAGGGGGCCTCTGAAGCTTTCTTT. J is TRBJ1-1 and V is TRBV7-9; 8 nucleotides agree with TRBD1. With 7 bases clipped from V and 6 bases from J, the junction kept 13 bases outside the gene matches. The CDR3 extends over 15 amino acids. The germline CDR1 and CDR2 sequences are SEHNR and FQNEAQ (reference sequence).